This T cell receptor beta chain was found in a study of cytomegalovirus exposure and HLA in healthy donors. Findings and limits, study-wide: Confirmation in vitro established that a few CMV-associated chains were specific for CMV antigens. TCR sequences were mostly rare, though some public TCRs occurred in many donors.

The donors were members of the validation cohort, which comprised 120 subjects and was separate from the first cohort of fewer than 700 subjects. A remark on this clone: Its target is not known.

Profiling relied on immunoSEQ multiplex PCR, and the TCRdb table lists in-frame clones only, not all of them. The sample includes about 170,000 clones, less than 90% seen only once; the top ten take about 6%. The sample consisted of PBMCs. The receptor comes from a woman in her twenties or thirties in good health and CMV-seronegative.

DNA for the CDR3: TGTGCCAGCGGGACAGCCGATAATTCACCCCTCCACTTT. Its protein product is CASGTADNSPLHF. V usage is TRBV5-5 and J usage is TRBJ1-6; 7 bases match TRBD1. Trimming took 7 bases from V and 5 from J; bases not matched to a gene: 3. The CDR3 totals 13 residues. Germline V lookup: CDR1 SGHKS, CDR2 YYEKEE (reference sequence).